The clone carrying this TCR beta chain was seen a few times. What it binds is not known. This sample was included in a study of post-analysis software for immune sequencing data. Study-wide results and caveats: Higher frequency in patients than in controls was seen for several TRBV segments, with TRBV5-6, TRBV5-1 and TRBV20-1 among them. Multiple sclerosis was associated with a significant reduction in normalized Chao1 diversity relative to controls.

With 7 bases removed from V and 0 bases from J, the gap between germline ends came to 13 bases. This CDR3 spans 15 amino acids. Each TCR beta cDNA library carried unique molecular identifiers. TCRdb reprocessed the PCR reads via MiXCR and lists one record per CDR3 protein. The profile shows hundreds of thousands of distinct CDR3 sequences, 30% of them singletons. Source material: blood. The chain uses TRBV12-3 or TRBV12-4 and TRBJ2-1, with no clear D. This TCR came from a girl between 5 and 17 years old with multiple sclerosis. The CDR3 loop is CASTRDGSSYNEQFF. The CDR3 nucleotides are TGTGCCAGCACCCGAGACGGAAGCTCCTACAATGAGCAGTTCTTC.